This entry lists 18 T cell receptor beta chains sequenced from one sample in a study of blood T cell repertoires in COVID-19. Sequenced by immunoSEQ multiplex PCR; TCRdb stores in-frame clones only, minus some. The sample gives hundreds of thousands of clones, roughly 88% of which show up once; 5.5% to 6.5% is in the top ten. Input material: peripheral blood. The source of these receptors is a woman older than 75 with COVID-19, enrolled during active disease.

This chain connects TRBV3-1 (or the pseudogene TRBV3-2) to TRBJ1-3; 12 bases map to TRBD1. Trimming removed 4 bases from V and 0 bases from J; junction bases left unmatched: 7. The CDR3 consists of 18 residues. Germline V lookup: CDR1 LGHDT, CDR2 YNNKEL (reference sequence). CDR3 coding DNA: TGTGCCAGCAGCCCAGTGTCGGGACAGGGGGCCTCTGGAAACACCATATATTTT. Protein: CASSPVSGQGASGNTIYF.

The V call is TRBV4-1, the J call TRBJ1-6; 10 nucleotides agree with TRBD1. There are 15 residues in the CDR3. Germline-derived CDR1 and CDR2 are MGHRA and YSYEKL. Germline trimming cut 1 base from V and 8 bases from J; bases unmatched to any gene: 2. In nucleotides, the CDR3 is TGCGCCAGCAGCCAAGTGACAGGGGGCGATTCACCCCTCCACTTT. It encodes CASSQVTGGDSPLHF.

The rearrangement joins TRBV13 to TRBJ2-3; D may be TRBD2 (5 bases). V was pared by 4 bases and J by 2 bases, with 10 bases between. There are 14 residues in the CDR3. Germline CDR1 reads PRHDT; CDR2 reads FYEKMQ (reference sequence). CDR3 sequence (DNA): TGTGCCAGCAGCTCTATTGGACTCACAGATACGCAGTATTTT. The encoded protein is CASSSIGLTDTQYF.

The CDR3 spells CASRRAGENSPLHF. The CDR3 DNA follows: TGCGCCAGCAGGAGGGCTGGGGAGAATTCACCCCTCCACTTT. V is TRBV5-1 and J is TRBJ1-6; D is unresolved. The CDR3 contains 14 residues. In germline, CDR1 is SGHRS, CDR2 YFSETQ. V was cut by 5 bases and J by 7 bases, with 13 bases left in between.

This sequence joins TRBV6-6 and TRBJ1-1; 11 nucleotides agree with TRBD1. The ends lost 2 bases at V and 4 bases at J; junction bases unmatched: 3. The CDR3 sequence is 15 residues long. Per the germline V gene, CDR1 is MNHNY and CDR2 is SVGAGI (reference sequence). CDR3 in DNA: TGTGCCAGCAGTTACCCGGGACAGGGGGGCACTGAAGCTTTCTTT. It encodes CASSYPGQGGTEAFF.

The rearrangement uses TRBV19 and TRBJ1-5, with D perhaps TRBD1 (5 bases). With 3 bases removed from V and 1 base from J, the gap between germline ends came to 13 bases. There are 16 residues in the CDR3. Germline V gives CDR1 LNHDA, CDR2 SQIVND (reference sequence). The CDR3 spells CASSIWGGASNQPQHF. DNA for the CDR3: TGTGCCAGTAGTATCTGGGGAGGGGCGAGCAATCAGCCCCAGCATTTT.

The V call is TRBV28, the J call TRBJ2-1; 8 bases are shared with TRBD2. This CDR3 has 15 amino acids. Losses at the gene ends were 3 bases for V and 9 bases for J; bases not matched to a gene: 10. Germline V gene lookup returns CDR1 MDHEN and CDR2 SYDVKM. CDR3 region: CASSLGGGSFSEQFF. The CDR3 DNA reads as TGTGCCAGCAGTTTGGGCGGGGGGTCATTCAGTGAGCAGTTCTTC.

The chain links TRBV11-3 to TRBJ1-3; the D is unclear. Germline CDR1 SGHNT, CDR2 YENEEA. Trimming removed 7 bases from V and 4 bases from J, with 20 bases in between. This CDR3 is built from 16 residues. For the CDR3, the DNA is TGTGCCAGCACCTCACGGCTATCGGGGTACGGAAACACCATATATTTT. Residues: CASTSRLSGYGNTIYF.

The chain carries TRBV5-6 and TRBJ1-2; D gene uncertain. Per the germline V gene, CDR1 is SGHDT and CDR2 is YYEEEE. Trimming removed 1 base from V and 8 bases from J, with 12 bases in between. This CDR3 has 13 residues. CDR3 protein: CASSLREGPGYTF. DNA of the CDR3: TGTGCCAGCAGCTTGCGGGAAGGACCAGGCTACACCTTC.

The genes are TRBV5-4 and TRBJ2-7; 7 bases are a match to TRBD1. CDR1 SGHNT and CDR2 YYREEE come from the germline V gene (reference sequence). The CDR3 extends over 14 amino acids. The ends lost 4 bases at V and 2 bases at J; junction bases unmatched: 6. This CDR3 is CASSEGTATYEQYF. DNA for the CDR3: TGTGCCAGCAGCGAGGGGACAGCAACCTACGAGCAGTACTTC.

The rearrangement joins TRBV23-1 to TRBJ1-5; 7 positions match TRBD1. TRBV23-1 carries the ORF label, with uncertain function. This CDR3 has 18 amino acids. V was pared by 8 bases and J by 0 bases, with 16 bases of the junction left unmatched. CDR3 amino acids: CASARRRDRSNSNQPQHF. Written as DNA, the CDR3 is TGCGCCAGCGCCCGGCGGCGGGACAGATCCAATAGCAATCAGCCCCAGCATTTT.

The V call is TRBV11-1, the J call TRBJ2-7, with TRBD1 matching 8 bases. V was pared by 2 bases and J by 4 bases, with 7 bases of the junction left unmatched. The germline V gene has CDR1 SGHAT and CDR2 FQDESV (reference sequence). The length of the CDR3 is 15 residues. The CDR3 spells CASSLQAGGWYEQYV. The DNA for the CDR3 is TGTGCCAGCAGCTTACAGGCAGGGGGCTGGTACGAGCAGTACGTC.

In DNA form, the CDR3 reads TGTGCCAGCAGTTACTCAGCCGCGCAGGGCTACAATGAGCAGTTCTTC. Translation gives CASSYSAAQGYNEQFF. This chain uses TRBV6-6 with TRBJ2-1; perhaps TRBD1 as D (5 bases). CDR3 length: 16 amino acids. Germline loops: CDR1 MNHNY, CDR2 SVGAGI (reference sequence). The germline V and J ends were trimmed by 0 bases and 3 bases, with 12 bases remaining between them.

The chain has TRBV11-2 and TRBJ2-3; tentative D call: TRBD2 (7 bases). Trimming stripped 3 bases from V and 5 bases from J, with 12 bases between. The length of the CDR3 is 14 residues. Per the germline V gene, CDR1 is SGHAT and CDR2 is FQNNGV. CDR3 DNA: TGTGCCAGCAGCTTCCGGGGGGCCGAAGATACGCAGTATTTT. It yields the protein CASSFRGAEDTQYF.

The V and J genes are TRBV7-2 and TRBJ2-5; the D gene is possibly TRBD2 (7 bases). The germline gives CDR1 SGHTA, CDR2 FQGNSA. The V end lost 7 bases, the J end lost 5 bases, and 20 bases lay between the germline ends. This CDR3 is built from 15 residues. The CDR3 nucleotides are TGTGCCAGCATCATTCCGTGGGGGGGGCGGGAGACCCAGTACTTC. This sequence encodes CASIIPWGGRETQYF.

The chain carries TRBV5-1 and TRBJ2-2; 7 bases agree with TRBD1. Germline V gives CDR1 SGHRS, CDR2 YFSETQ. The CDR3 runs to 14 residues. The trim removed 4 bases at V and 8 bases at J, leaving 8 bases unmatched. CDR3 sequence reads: CASSPGQSFGELFF. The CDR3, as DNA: TGCGCCAGCAGCCCGGGACAGTCTTTTGGGGAGCTGTTTTTT. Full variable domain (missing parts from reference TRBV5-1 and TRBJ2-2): KAGVTQTPRYLIKTRGQQVTLSCSPISGHRSVSWYQQTPGQGLQFLFEYFSETQRNKGNFPGRFSGRQFSNSRSEMNVSTLELGDSALYLCASSPGQSFGELFFGEGSRLTVL.

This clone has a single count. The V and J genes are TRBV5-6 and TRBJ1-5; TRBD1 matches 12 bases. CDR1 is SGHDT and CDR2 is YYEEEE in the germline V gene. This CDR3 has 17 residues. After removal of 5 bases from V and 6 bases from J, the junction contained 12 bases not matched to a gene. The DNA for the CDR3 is TGTGCCAGCAGTTACACCGGGACAGGGGGCTACGGTCAGCCCCAGCATTTT. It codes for CASSYTGTGGYGQPQHF.

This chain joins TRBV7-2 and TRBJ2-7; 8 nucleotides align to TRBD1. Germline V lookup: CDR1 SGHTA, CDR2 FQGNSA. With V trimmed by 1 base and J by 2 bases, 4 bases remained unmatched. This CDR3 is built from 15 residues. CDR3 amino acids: CASSLVDRGPYEQYF. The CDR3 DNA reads TGTGCCAGCAGCTTAGTCGACAGGGGTCCCTACGAGCAGTACTTC.